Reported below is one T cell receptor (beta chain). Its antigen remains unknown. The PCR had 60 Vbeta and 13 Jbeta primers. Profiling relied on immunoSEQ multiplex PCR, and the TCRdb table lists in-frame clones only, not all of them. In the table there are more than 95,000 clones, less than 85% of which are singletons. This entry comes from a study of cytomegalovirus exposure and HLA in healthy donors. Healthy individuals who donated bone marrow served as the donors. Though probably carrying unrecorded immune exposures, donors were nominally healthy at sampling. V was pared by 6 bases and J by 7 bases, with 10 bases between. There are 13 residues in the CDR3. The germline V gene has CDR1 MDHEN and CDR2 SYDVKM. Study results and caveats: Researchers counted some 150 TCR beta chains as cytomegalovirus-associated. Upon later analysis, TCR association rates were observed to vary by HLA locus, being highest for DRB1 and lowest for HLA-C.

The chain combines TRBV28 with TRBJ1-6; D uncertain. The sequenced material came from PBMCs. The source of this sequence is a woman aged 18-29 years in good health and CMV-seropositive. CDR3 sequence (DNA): TGTGCCAGCAGAACAGTCGTGAATTCACCCCTCCACTTT. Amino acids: CASRTVVNSPLHF.